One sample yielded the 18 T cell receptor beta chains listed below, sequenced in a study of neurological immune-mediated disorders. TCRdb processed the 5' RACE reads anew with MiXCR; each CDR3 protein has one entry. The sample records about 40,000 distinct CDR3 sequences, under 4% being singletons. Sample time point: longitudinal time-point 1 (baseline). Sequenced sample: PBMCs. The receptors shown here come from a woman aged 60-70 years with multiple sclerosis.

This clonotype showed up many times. The CDR3 spells CASSPRGQANSGYTF. DNA of the CDR3: TGTGCCAGCAGTCCCAGAGGACAGGCCAATTCCGGCTACACCTTC. V is TRBV12-3 or TRBV12-4 and J is TRBJ1-2, with 7 bases identical to TRBD1. CDR3 length: 15 residues. V dropped 5 bases and J dropped 8; count of bases not matched to a gene: 14.

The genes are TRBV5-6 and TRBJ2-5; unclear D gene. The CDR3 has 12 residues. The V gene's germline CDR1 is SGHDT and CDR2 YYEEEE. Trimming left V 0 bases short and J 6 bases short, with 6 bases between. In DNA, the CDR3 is TGTGCCAGCAGCTTGGATTCGAAGACCCAGTACTTC. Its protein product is CASSLDSKTQYF.

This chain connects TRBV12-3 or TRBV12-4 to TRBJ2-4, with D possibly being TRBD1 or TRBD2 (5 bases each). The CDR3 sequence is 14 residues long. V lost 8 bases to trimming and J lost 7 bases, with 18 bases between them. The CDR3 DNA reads TGTGCCAGCGAACTCGCGGCAGGGACGAACATTCAGTACTTC. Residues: CASELAAGTNIQYF.

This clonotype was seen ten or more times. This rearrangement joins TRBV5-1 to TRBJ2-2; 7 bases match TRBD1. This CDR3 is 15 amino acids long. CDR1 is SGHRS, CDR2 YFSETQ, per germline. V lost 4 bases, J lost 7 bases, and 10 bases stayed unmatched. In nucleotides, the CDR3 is TGCGCCAGCAGCCCCCGAGACAGGGAAGGCGGGGAGCTGTTTTTT. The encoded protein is CASSPRDREGGELFF.

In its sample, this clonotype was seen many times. The CDR3 region has the DNA TGCAGTGCTGGGTACGACACTAGCAATCAGCCCCAGCATTTT. Its translation: CSAGYDTSNQPQHF. V is TRBV20-1 and J is TRBJ1-5; D is unclear. CDR1 and CDR2 from the germline V gene are DFQATT and SNEGSKA (reference sequence). Trimming took 5 bases from V and 0 from J, leaving 11 bases between them. This CDR3 has 14 amino acids.

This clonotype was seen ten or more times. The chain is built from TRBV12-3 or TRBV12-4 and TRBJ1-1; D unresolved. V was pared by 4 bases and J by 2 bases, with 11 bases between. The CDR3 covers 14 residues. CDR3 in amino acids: CASSSGVGNTEAFF. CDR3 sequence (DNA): TGTGCCAGCAGTTCCGGGGTTGGAAACACTGAAGCTTTCTTT.

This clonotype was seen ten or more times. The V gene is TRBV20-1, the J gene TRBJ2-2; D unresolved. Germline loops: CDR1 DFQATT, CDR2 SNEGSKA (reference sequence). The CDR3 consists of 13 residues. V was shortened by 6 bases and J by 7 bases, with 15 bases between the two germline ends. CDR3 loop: CSAKQGYGGELFF. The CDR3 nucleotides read TGCAGTGCCAAGCAAGGATACGGCGGGGAGCTGTTTTTT.

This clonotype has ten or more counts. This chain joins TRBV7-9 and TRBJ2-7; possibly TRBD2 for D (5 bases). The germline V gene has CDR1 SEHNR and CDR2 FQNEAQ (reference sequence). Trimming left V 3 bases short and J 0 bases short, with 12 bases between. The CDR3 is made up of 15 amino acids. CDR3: CASSFGRRGSYEQYF. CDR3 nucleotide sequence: TGTGCCAGCAGCTTTGGAAGACGGGGCTCCTACGAGCAGTACTTC.

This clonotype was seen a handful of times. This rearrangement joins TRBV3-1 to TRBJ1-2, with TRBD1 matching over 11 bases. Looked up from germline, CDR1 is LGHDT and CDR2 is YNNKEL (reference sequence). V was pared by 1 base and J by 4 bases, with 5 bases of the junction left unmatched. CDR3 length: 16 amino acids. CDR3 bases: TGTGCCAGCAGCCAAGGGACAGGGGGCTCGATCTATGGCTACACCTTC. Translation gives CASSQGTGGSIYGYTF.

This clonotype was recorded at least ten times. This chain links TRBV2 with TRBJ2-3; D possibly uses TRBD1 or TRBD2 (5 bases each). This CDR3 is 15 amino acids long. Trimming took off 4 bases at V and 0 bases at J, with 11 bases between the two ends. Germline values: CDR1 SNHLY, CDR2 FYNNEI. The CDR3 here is CASSAGTSSTDTQYF. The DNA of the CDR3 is TGTGCCAGCAGTGCCGGGACCTCAAGCACAGATACGCAGTATTTT.

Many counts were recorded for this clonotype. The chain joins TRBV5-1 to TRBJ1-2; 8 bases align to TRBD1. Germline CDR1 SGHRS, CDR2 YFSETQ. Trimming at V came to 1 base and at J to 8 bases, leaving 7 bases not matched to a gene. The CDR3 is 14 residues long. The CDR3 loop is CASSLTGGNRGYTF. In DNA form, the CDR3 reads TGCGCCAGCAGCTTGACAGGGGGGAACAGGGGCTACACCTTC.

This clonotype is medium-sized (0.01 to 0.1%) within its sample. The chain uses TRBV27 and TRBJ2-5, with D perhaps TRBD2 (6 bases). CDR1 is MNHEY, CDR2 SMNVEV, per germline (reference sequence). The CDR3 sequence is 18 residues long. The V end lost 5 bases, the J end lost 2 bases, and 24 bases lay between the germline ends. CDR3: CASSPHSGGGNVQETQYF. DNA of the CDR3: TGTGCCAGCAGTCCTCATTCAGGCGGAGGGAACGTGCAAGAGACCCAGTACTTC.

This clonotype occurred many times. This CDR3 reads CASSARVNNVLTF. CDR3 bases: TGTGCCAGCAGTGCGAGGGTTAACAACGTCCTGACTTTC. The chain couples TRBV25-1 to TRBJ2-6; the D gene is possibly TRBD2 (5 bases). The V end lost 4 bases, the J end lost 9 bases, and 10 bases lay between the germline ends. This CDR3 has 13 amino acids. Germline V CDR1 and CDR2: MGHDK, SYGVNS.

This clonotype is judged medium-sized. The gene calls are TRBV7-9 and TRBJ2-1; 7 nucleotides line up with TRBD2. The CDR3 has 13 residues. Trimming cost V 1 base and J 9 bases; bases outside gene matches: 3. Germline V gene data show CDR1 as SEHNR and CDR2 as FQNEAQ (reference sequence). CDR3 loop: CASSLETSFEQFF. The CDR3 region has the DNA TGTGCCAGCAGCTTAGAGACTAGCTTTGAGCAGTTCTTC.

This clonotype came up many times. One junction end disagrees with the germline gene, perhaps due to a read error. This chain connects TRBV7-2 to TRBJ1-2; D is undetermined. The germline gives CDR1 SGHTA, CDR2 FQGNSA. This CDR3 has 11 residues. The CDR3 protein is CASSLGALPIF. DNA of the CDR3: TGTGCCAGCAGCTTAGGGGCACTACCCATCTTC. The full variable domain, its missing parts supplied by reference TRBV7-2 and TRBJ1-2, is GAGVSQSPSNKVTEKGKDVELRCDPISGHTALYWYRQSLGQGLEFLIYFQGNSAPDKSGLPSDRFSAERTGGSVSTLTIQRTQQEDSAVYLCASSLGALPIFGSGTRLTVV.

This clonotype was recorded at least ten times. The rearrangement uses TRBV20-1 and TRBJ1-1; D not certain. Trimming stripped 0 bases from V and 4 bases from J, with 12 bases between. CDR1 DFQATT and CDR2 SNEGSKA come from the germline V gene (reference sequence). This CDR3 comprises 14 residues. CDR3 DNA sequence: TGCAGTGCTAGAGATACCGGGGTCCTCACTGAAGCTTTCTTT. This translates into CSARDTGVLTEAFF.

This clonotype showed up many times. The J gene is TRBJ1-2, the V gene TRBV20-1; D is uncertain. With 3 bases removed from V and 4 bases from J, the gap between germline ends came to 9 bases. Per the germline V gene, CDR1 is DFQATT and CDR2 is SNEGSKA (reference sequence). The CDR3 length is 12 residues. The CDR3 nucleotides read TGCAGTGCTAGCGAGCACGTCTATGGCTACACCTTC. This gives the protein CSASEHVYGYTF.

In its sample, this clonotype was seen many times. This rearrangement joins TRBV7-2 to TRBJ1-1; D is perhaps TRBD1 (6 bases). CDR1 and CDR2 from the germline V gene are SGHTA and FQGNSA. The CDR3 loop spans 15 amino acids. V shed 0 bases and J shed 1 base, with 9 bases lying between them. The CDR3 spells CASSLAGARNTEAFF. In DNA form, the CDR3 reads TGTGCCAGCAGCTTAGCGGGGGCGCGGAACACTGAAGCTTTCTTT.